This T cell receptor beta chain was sequenced in a study of blood T cell repertoires in COVID-19. Whole-study context: COVID-19 samples from acute and convalescent phases originated in the United States, Italy and Spain. T cells, B-cell-depleted T cells, or PBMCs provided the cDNA or gDNA that served as material.

The CDR3 sequence is 14 residues long. Germline CDR1 is LGHDT and CDR2 is YNNKEL (reference sequence). Trimming removed 4 bases from V and 10 bases from J, with 14 bases in between. Here immunoSEQ multiplex PCR was the method, and the copy in TCRdb shows in-frame clones only, minus some. The sample records 90,000 to 100,000 clones, 85% to 90% being singletons. This clone was seen a handful of times. The chain carries TRBV3-1 (or the pseudogene TRBV3-2) and TRBJ1-6, with D maybe TRBD1 (5 bases). This sequence was found in a human donor in a cohort sampled during active COVID-19. Sequenced: peripheral blood. The CDR3 here is CASSLVGGGSPLHF. The DNA of the CDR3 is TGTGCCAGCAGCCTAGTCGGGGGAGGGTCACCCCTCCACTTT.